This T cell receptor beta chain emerged from a study of identifying expanded T cells in peripheral blood. Overall study results and limits: Variance in clone template counts between approximately 2-week samples significantly increased with total template count across all healthy donors. Differentially abundant clones: roughly 1.3 between replicates, about 16 at 2 to 3 weeks, less than 20 at four.

In the case of this clone: Antigen: not known.

Collection occurred without any documented infections or immune events in donors. The CDR3 is 14 residues long. The trim removed 6 bases at V and 0 bases at J, leaving 4 bases unmatched. CDR1 and CDR2 from the germline V gene are SNHLY and FYNNEI. Only in-frame clones appear in the TCRdb table, and some are missing; sequencing was by immunoSEQ multiplex PCR. The data show under 150,000 clones, around nine tenths seen once. The specimen was blood. This TCR came from a person aged 18 to 70 in good health. The gene calls are TRBV2 and TRBJ2-7; 8 nucleotides line up with TRBD1. The CDR3 DNA is TGTGCCAGCAGGGGGGACAGGCACTCCTACGAGCAGTACTTC. Translating it yields CASRGDRHSYEQYF.